Detailed here is one T cell receptor beta chain. What it recognizes is unknown. The data originate from a study of cytomegalovirus exposure and HLA in healthy donors. Study-level background: The approximately 710 first-cohort repertoires and the 95 to 150 validation repertoires shared the same platform, a later analysis reported. The study's findings and limits: The study listed around 150 cytomegalovirus-associated TCR beta chains. Many donors carried some public TCRs, although rarity characterized most TCR sequences. A later analysis found first-cohort TCR clusters tended to co-occur in the 90 to 150 validation repertoires.

The CDR3 spans 15 residues. The germline gives CDR1 SGDLS, CDR2 YYNGEE. Trimming at V came to 1 base and at J to 11 bases, leaving 9 bases not matched to a gene. The data were produced by immunoSEQ multiplex PCR, yet TCRdb's version contains in-frame clones alone and is incomplete. The top ten hold around 11% of the sample, which has hundreds of thousands of clones, less than 90% seen once. This sequence joins TRBV9 and TRBJ2-3, with 11 positions matching TRBD2. The receptor's source is a man between 18 and 35 years old in good health and CMV-seropositive. Sequences were obtained from PBMCs. This CDR3 reads CASSVSGLAGAQQYF. CDR3 DNA: TGTGCCAGCAGCGTAAGTGGACTAGCGGGCGCTCAGCAGTATTTT.